The clone carrying this T cell receptor beta chain showed up just once. What it recognizes is unknown. The V and J ends lost 0 bases and 7 bases respectively, with 8 bases between them. Germline values: CDR1 SGHDT, CDR2 YYEEEE. The CDR3 runs to 13 residues. The sample belongs to a study of CD8+ T cells in alopecia areata. Notes on the study in general: Clonality in lesional scalp, especially alopecia totalis/universalis, exceeded that of normal scalp. Resident alphabeta T cells of normal skin are also sequenced in scalp samples.

Samples from alopecia areata patients were lesional scalp punch biopsies and peripheral blood. Following extraction, RNA underwent reverse transcription to cDNA, which served as the sequencing template. The repertoire was sequenced with immunoSEQ multiplex PCR; TCRdb's copy has only in-frame clones and lacks some. The table records about 110,000 clones, over 55% of them present only once. V gene TRBV5-6 combines with J gene TRBJ1-5; no clear D gene. The receptor was isolated from a human donor with alopecia areata. Sequenced: NKG2D-low CD8+ T cells sorted from blood. Here the CDR3 reads CASSLGGGQPQHF. CDR3 sequence (DNA): TGTGCCAGCAGCTTGGGGGGTGGCCAGCCCCAGCATTTT.